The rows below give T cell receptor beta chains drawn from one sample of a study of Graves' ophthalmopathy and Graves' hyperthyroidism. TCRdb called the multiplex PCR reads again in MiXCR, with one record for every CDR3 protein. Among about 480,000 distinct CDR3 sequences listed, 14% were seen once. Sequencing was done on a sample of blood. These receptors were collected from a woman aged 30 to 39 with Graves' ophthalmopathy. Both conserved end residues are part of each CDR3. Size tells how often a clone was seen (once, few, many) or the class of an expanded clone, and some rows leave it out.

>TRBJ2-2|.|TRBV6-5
CASSYQIAGEVGELFF
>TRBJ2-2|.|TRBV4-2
CASSQVGRGSHTGELFF
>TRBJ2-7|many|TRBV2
CASSDRVPYEQYF
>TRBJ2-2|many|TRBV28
CASSLSGGMDTGELFF
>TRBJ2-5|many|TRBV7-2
CASSPRTGKRETQYF
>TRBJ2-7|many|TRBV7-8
CASSGGTGGSYEQYF
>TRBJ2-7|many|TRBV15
CATSANQGGQYF
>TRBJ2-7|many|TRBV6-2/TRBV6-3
CASSYSARAYEQYF
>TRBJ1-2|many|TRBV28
CASSLTGLYGYTF
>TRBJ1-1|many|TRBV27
CAKDRMNTEAFF
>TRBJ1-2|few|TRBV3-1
CASSREMNSNYGYTF
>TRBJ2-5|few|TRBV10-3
CAISESSGGAKETKYF
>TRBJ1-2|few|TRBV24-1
CATSDQGVREGYTF
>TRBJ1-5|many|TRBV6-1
CASSEQGRQPQHF
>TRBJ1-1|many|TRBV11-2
CASSPSTGVTNTEAFF
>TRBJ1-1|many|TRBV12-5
CASGLVGFTEAFF
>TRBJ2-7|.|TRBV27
CASSLGGTYYEQYF
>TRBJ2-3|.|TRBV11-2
CASSTGQSRDTQYF
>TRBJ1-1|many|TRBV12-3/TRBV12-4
CASSARTGRADTEAFF
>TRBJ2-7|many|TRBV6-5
CASRTRQGTTYEQYF
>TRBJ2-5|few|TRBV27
CASSLSVGTIEAETQYF
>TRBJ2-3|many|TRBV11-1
CASSLPGGGSTDTQYF
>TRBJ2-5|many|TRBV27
CASSLEGLRETQYF
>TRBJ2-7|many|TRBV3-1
CASSPTGGSAYEQYF
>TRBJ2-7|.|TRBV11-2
CASSLVLGETSYEQYF